This T cell receptor (beta chain) was found in a study of blood T cells in healthy people across ages. From germline, CDR1 is SGDLS and CDR2 YYNGEE. The CDR3 consists of 16 residues. V gave up 0 bases and J gave up 2 bases, with 12 bases separating them. Primed by a sample-barcoded 5' primer and a J-beta primer mix, a second PCR proceeded for about 6 to 12 cycles. One entry per CDR3 protein, called by TCRdb with MiXCR from the 5' RACE reads. The top ten hold less than 2.5% of the sample, which has over 1.5 million distinct CDR3 sequences, roughly 49% seen once. This clonotype has only a few counts. The rearrangement joins TRBV9 to TRBJ2-1; possibly TRBD2 for D (6 bases). The source of this sequence is a woman between 40 and 55 years old in good health. The sequenced sample was blood. CDR3 sequence (DNA): TGTGCCAGCAGCGTAGCGACCGGGACTGCCTACAATGAGCAGTTCTTC. Protein: CASSVATGTAYNEQFF. The full variable domain, completed using reference TRBV9 and TRBJ2-1, is DSGVTQTPKHLITATGQRVTLRCSPRSGDLSVYWYQQSLDQGLQFLIQYYNGEERAKGNILERFSAQQFPDLHSELNLSSLELGDSALYFCASSVATGTAYNEQFFGPGTRLTVL.